Sequencing of this TCR beta chain was carried out in a study of shared clonotypes between healthy human individuals (dated by TCRdb to 2020 to 2022). Turning to the overall study: A few men and two women, aged 18 to 49 years, made up the cohort. To estimate repertoire size and how much clonotype sharing occurs between individuals, the study deeply sequenced the blood TCR repertoires of 5 or 6 healthy adults. For each donor, CD4 naive and CD4 memory were each given three plates, CD8 naive was given two plates, and CD8 memory was given one plate. Between about 0.85 and 8.9 billion PBMCs per donor were obtained by leukapheresis. Different laboratories and diverse techniques were used to prepare libraries and sequence TCR repertoires, to increase sequencing depth and limit assay-specific biases.

The donors were healthy, HIV-negative adults who had no recently reported acute infections or vaccinations. Only Caucasian adults living in Nashville, Tennessee, USA were represented among the donors. Magnetic negative selection was used to enrich CD4+ T cells, after which naive cells were positively selected on CD45RA and the negative fraction became the memory subset. After blood collection by leukapheresis, PBMCs were isolated using Ficoll-Histopaque density gradient centrifugation and then cryopreserved in the vapor phase of liquid nitrogen. Analytical flow cytometry was used to check the purity and quantity of every magnetically sorted T cell population. Genomic DNA was isolated from every sorted fraction and measured by UV absorbance on a Nanodrop 2000c. The V and J ends are trimmed by 0 bases and 4 bases, leaving 6 bases between them. From a lookup of the germline V gene, CDR1 and CDR2 are LGHNA and YNFKEQ. The CDR3 numbers 13 residues from cysteine through phenylalanine. Only the CDR3 DNA is retained, 39 bases long and in frame from the first base.

Using the deep immunoSEQ assay, multiplex PCR amplified TCR CDR3 regions from genomic DNA. Extracted genomic DNA from each cell subset was distributed evenly across all wells of several immunoSEQ 96-well plates, and each plate was treated as a replicate. For sorted subsets, each replicate PCR was loaded with approximately 190 ng genomic DNA, equivalent to 30,000 or so T cell genomes. The purified libraries were quantified using a Qubit 3.0 fluorometer, sized with a Bioanalyzer 2100, and then quantified again using the KAPA Library Quantification kit. Every immunoSEQ 96-well plate was sequenced on a separate single-read 150-cycle Illumina NextSeq 550 flow cell. On the authors' methods: Because the immunoSEQ output included only junctional sequences and no quality scores, the filtering could not be the same as the filtering used for full-length reads. To assign V/J genes and CDR3, sequences were annotated using PyIR, a Python wrapper for IgBLAST v1.9, with IMGT germline references. Reads were removed for weak V/J assignments (E-value above 1e-6), missing CDR3, stop codons, out-of-frame junctions, or ambiguous translated residues. A V3J clonotype was defined by an identical inferred V gene, J gene, and CDR3 amino acid sequence. To compute the percentage overlap between repertoires, the number of shared unique clonotypes was divided by the size of the smaller repertoire. Richness of each repertoire was evaluated using RTK rarefaction, the Chao1 estimator, and Recon v2.1 estimates of unobserved clonotypes. Generation probabilities for all TCRbeta clonotypes obtained by the gDNA method from a handful of donors were computed using OLGA. TCRdb took this table from immuneACCESS and kept in-frame rearrangements with V and J called. Such tables lack part of the clones; where checked against another copy, unresolved V genes explain under half of the gap, and the rest is unexplained. That table supplies the V and J calls and clone size; D and trimming were determined from the DNA. Across this sample there are millions of clones, with 93% seen only once. Around 0.4% of the sample comes from the top ten.

Summary of the overall study and its limitations: Even with the large sequencing depth, rarefaction of the sorted-subset datasets indicated that sequencing was incomplete. Because the study included only a small number of donors, the genetic and exposure-history diversity represented was limited. Only blood was sampled, and tissue TCR repertoires likely differ from those in blood. Naive subsets generally had larger estimated clonotype richness than memory subsets. Clonotypes shared by all four sorted-subset donors showed higher generation probabilities than non-shared clonotypes. When several donors were compared, the shared fraction of clonotypes was about 5% for naive CD4, roughly 3.4% for naive CD8, 2% to 2.5% for memory CD4, and less than 0.45% for memory CD8. Pairwise subsampling indicated that sequencing depth was expected to affect the degree of clonotype sharing among donors.

This clone was detected once. Its antigen target is currently unknown. No base quality information exists; no much larger clone differs at one position. The sequenced sample was naive CD4+ T cells from PBMCs. The cell subset or site label for this specimen denotes: CD45RA+ positively selected. This clonotype originated in a man younger than 35 in good health. Some clones in this sample may be carry-over from other donors' samples. Recombination connected TRBV4-2 to TRBJ2-5; too little of a D gene remains to name it. The base sequence is TGTGCCAGCAGCCAAGAAAGTCTAGAGACCCAGTACTTC. Translated, this is CASSQESLETQYF.